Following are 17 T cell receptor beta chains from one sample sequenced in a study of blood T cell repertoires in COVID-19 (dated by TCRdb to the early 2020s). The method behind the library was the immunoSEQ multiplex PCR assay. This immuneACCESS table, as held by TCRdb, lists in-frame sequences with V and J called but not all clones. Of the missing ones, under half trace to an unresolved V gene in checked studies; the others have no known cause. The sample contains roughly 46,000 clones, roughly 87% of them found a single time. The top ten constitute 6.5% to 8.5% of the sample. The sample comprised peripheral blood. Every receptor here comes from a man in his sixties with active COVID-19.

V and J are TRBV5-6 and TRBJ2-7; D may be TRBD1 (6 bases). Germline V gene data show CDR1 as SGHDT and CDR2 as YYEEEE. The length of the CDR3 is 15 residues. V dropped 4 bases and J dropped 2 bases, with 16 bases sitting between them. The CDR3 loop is CASSPIRQATYEQYF. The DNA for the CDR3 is TGTGCCAGCAGCCCCATACGACAGGCAACCTACGAGCAGTACTTC.

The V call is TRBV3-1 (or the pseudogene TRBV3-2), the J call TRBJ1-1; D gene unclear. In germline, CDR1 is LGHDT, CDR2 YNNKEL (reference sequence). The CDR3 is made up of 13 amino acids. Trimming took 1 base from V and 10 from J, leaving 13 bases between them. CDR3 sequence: CASSQGRGRRAFF. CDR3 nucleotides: TGTGCCAGCAGCCAAGGGCGCGGGAGGCGAGCTTTCTTT.

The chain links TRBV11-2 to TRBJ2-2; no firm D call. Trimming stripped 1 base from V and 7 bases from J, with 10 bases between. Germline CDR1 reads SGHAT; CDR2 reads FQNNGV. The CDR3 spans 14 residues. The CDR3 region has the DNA TGTGCCAGCAGCTTAGCAGGCTATAACGGGGAGCTGTTTTTT. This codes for CASSLAGYNGELFF.

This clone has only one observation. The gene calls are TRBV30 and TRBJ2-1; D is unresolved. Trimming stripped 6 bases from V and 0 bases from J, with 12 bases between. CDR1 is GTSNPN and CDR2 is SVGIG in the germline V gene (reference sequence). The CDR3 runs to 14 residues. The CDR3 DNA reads TGTGCCTGTTCCGGCGGATTCTCCTACAATGAGCAGTTCTTC. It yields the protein CACSGGFSYNEQFF. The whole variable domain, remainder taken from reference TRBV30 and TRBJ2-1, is SQTIHQWPATLVQPVGSPLSLECTVEGTSNPNLYWYRQAAGRGLQLLFYSVGIGQISSEVPQNLSASRPQDRQFILSSKKLLLSDSGFYLCACSGGFSYNEQFFGPGTRLTVL.

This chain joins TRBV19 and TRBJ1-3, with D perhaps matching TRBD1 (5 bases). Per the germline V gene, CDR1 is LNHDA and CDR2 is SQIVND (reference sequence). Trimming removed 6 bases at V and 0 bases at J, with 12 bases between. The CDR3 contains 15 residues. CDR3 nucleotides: TGTGCCAGTAGCAACCCAGGGTTCTCTGGAAACACCATATATTTT. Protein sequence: CASSNPGFSGNTIYF. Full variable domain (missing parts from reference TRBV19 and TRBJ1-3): DGGITQSPKYLFRKEGQNVTLSCEQNLNHDAMYWYRQDPGQGLRLIYYSQIVNDFQKGDIAEGYSVSREKKESFPLTVTSAQKNPTAFYLCASSNPGFSGNTIYFGEGSWLTVV.

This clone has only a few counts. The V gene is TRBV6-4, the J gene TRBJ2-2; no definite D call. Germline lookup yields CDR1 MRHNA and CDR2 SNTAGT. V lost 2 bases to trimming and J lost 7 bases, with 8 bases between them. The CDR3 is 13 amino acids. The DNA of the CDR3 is TGTGCCAGCAGTGACCTTCCGGGCGGGGAGCTGTTTTTT. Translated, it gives CASSDLPGGELFF.

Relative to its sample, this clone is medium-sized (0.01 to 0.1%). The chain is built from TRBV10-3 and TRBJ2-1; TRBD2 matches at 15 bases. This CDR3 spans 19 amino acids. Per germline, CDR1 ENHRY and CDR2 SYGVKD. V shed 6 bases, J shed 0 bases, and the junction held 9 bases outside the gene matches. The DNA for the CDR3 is TGTGCCATCAGGGCTCACGGACTAGCGGGGGGGCGCTCCTACAATGAGCAGTTCTTC. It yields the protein CAIRAHGLAGGRSYNEQFF.

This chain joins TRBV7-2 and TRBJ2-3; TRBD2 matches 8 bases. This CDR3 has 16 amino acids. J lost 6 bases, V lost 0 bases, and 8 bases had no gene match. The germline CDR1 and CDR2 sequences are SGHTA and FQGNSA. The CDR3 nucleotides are TGTGCCAGCAGCTTAGCTCCTGCGGGAGGTGTGGATACGCAGTATTTT. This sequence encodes CASSLAPAGGVDTQYF.

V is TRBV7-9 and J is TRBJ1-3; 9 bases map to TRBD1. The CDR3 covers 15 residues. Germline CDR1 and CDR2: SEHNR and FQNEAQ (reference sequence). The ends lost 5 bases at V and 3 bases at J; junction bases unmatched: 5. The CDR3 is CASSLDRGHGNTIYF. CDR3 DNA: TGTGCCAGCAGCCTGGACAGGGGACATGGAAACACCATATATTTT.

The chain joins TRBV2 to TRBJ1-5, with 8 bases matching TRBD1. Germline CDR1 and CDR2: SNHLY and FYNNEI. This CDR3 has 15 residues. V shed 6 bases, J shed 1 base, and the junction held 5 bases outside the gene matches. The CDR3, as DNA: TGTGCCAGCAGGATCGACAGGGGAAGCAATCAGCCCCAGCATTTT. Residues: CASRIDRGSNQPQHF.

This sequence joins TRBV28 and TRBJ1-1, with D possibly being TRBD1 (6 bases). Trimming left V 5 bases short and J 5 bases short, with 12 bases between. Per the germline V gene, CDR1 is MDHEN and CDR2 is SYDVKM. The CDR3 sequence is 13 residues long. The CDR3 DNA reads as TGTGCCAGCAGTACCAGGGGAGTTACTGAAGCTTTCTTT. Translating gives CASSTRGVTEAFF.

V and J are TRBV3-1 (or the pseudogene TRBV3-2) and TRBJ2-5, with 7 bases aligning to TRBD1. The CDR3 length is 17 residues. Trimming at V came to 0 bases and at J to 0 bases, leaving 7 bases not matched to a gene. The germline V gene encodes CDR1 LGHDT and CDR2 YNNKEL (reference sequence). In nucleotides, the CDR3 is TGTGCCAGCAGCCAAGATGTCGGGGACAGCTACCAAGAGACCCAGTACTTC. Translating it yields CASSQDVGDSYQETQYF.

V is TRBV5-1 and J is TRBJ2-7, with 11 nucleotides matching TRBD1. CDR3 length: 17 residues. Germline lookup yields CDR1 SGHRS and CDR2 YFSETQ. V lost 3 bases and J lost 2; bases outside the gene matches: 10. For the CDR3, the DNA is TGCGCCAGCAGCTGGACAGGGGGCGGGCTAGGAGCCTACGAGCAGTACTTC. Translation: CASSWTGGGLGAYEQYF. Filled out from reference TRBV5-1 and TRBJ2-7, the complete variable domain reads KAGVTQTPRYLIKTRGQQVTLSCSPISGHRSVSWYQQTPGQGLQFLFEYFSETQRNKGNFPGRFSGRQFSNSRSEMNVSTLELGDSALYLCASSWTGGGLGAYEQYFGPGTRLTVT.

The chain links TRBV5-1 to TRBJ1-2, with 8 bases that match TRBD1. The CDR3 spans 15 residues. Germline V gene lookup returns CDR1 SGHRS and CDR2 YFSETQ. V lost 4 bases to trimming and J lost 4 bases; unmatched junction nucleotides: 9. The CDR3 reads CASSQGTGGGYGYTF. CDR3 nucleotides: TGCGCCAGCAGCCAAGGAACAGGGGGAGGCTATGGCTACACCTTC.

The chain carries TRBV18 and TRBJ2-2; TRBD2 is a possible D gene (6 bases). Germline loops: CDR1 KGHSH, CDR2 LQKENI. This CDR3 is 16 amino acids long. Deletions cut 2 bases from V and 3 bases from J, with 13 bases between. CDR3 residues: CASSPGRKRDTGELFF. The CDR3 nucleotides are TGTGCCAGCTCACCAGGGCGGAAGCGGGACACCGGGGAGCTGTTTTTT.

The CDR3 DNA sequence: TGCAGCTTTTGGAGAGAAGCGGGAGAGACCCAGTACTTC. Translating gives CSFWREAGETQYF. The chain joins TRBV29-1 to TRBJ2-5; D is perhaps TRBD2 (6 bases). V was shortened by 8 bases and J by 4 bases, with 17 bases between the two germline ends. Looked up from germline, CDR1 is SQVTM and CDR2 is ANQGSEA. This CDR3 has 13 residues.

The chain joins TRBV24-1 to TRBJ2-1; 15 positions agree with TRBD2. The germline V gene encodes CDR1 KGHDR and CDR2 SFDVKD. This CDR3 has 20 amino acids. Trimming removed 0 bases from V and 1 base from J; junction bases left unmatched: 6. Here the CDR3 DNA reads TGTGCCACCAGTGATTTGAGTGGGACTAGCGGGGGGCTGTCCTACAATGAGCAGTTCTTC. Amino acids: CATSDLSGTSGGLSYNEQFF.